This T cell receptor (beta chain) stems from a study of blood T cell repertoires in COVID-19 (TCRdb year 2020). Regarding the study in general: Collaborator samples came from the United States, Italy and Spain and covered acute and convalescent phases of COVID-19. The prospective study material was composed of cDNA or gDNA derived from T cells, B-cell-depleted T cells, or PBMCs. The dataset comprised deeply sampled blood TCRbeta repertoires from subjects exposed to, actively infected with, or recovered from COVID-19. The repertoires were made available in a free public database intended to serve as a resource for research on the immune response to SARS-CoV-2. The samples were drawn from the first 160 participants of the ongoing ImmuneRACE study and from over a thousand subjects provided by 6 global collaborators. Nearly every sample came with metadata listing a de-identified subject ID, COVID-19 status, age in years and sex. Where HLA class I and class II types were available, the types were taken from metadata supplied by the sample provider, not from assay-based typing. Here is what the overall study found, with its caveats: Clinical and demographic metadata were provided uncurated, with the amount varying by source and participant.

With regard to this clone: The antigen this receptor binds is unknown. No per-base quality is available; no much larger clone lies one base away.

Participants in the prospective study were enrolled through a virtual design, were aged roughly 18 to 95 years, and lived in roughly 26 United States geographic areas. In the prospective study, cohorts were assigned on the basis of participant-reported clinical history obtained from a screening survey and a study questionnaire. Recovered participants in ImmuneRACE Cohort 3 were defined as having two consecutive negative NP/OP PCR tests, clearance from a healthcare professional, or resolution of symptoms. Each participant in the prospective study had whole blood, serum and a nasopharyngeal or oropharyngeal swab collected by mobile phlebotomists. Prospective study participants could optionally give additional blood draws and questionnaires over a roughly two-month period. Before DNA extraction, prospective study blood samples were shipped either frozen or at room temperature. TCRbeta CDR3 regions were amplified from genomic DNA using the immunoSEQ Assay, a bias-controlled multiplex PCR. The published analysis was carried out like this. Nucleated cell counts per sample were estimated from amplification of reference gene primers within the assay. To quantify the absolute abundance of each unique TCRbeta CDR3 rearrangement, sequence reads were collapsed and filtered. For each sample, productive Simpson clonality was calculated as the square root of Simpson's diversity index across productive rearrangements. Held by TCRdb, this immuneACCESS table contains in-frame sequences only and omits some clones. Under half of the omission traces to an unresolved V gene where checked; the cause of the rest is unknown. Clone size and the V and J calls come from that table; the DNA yielded D and trimming. The sample data list 400,000 to 450,000 clones, and less than 95% of these were observed just once. About 0.63% of the sample goes to the ten largest clones.

From a lookup of the germline V gene, CDR1 and CDR2 are SNHLY and FYNNEI. V drops 6 bases and J drops 5 bases, leaving 10 bases in between. Counted from cysteine to phenylalanine, this CDR3 has 12 amino acids. The DNA shown is the 36-base CDR3, in frame from base 1. The rearranged chain carries TRBV2 and TRBJ1-1; the D gene is not confidently resolved. This TCR was recovered from a man between 18 and 35 years old who had recovered from COVID-19. The sequenced material came from PBMCs or T cells enriched from blood (not recorded which). The CDR3 is CASRPGLTEAFF. The DNA sequence is given as TGTGCCAGCAGACCCGGACTGACTGAAGCTTTCTTT.